This T cell receptor beta chain was sequenced in a study of T cell changes during pregnancy in multiple sclerosis. The CDR3 runs 12 residues. Trimming took 4 bases from V and 12 from J, leaving 12 bases between them. Germline V lookup: CDR1 MNHNY, CDR2 SVGAGI (reference sequence). The repertoire was sequenced with immunoSEQ multiplex PCR; TCRdb's copy has only in-frame clones and lacks some. The data hold roughly 40,000 clones, with about 92% observed a single time. Source: CD8+ T cells from peripheral blood mononuclear cells, taken in the first trimester of pregnancy. The chain couples TRBV6-6 to TRBJ2-2; D unresolved. The source of this sequence is a female donor with multiple sclerosis, enrolled in a pregnancy study. The CDR3 sequence: CASSFLTEQLFF. DNA for the CDR3: TGTGCCAGCAGTTTCCTTACAGAGCAGCTGTTTTTT.